The 27 T cell receptor beta chains listed next were all sequenced from one sample in a study of cytotoxic CD8 clonotypes in ibrutinib-treated CLL. Profiled with immunoSEQ multiplex PCR; TCRdb holds only in-frame clones, not every one. Altogether some 150,000 clones are present, 79% being singletons, with the ten largest covering over 10%. This specimen was PBMCs, taken after 12 months of ibrutinib treatment. Source of these receptors: a human donor with chronic lymphocytic leukemia.

J is TRBJ2-5 and V is TRBV18; a weak D match, TRBD1 (5 bases). The V end lost 3 bases, the J end lost 5 bases, and 13 bases lay between the germline ends. Germline lookup yields CDR1 KGHSH and CDR2 LQKENI. The CDR3 is made up of 14 amino acids. The CDR3 protein is CASSPPRERETQYF. In DNA, the CDR3 is TGTGCCAGCTCACCTCCCAGGGAAAGGGAGACCCAGTACTTC.

The V and J genes are TRBV6-6 and TRBJ1-1, with D unclear. Deletions cut 7 bases from V and 4 bases from J, with 16 bases between. The CDR3 covers 14 residues. The germline V gene encodes CDR1 MNHNY and CDR2 SVGAGI (reference sequence). Here the CDR3 DNA reads TGTGCCAGCACACCCCAAGGGAGTGGCACTGAAGCTTTCTTT. This gives the protein CASTPQGSGTEAFF.

This chain uses TRBV29-1 with TRBJ1-5; D is ambiguous. Germline-derived CDR1 and CDR2 are SQVTM and ANQGSEA. V lost 4 bases and J 3 bases, leaving 10 bases between the germline ends. The CDR3 has 13 amino acids. The CDR3 loop is CSVGTEVNQPQHF. The CDR3 DNA reads TGCAGCGTTGGTACGGAAGTCAATCAGCCCCAGCATTTT.

This clone was seen more than once but under ten times. The rearrangement uses TRBV7-9 and TRBJ1-4, with D possibly TRBD1 on 6 matching bases. Germline V lookup: CDR1 SEHNR, CDR2 FQNEAQ (reference sequence). CDR3 length: 13 amino acids. Trimming took off 4 bases at V and 5 bases at J, with 8 bases between the two ends. The CDR3 coding sequence is TGTGCCAGCAGCTCACAGGGAAATGAAAAACTGTTTTTT. Its translation: CASSSQGNEKLFF. Drawing the rest from reference TRBV7-9 and TRBJ1-4, the complete variable domain is DTGVSQNPRHKITKRGQNVTFRCDPISEHNRLYWYRQTLGQGPEFLTYFQNEAQLEKSRLLSDRFSAERPKGSFSTLEIQRTEQGDSAMYLCASSSQGNEKLFFGSGTQLSVL.

This clone has just one count. The chain recombines TRBV7-3 with TRBJ2-2, with 7 bases fitting TRBD2. The CDR3 is 15 amino acids. Germline trimming cut 2 bases from V and 2 bases from J; bases unmatched to any gene: 2. Per the germline V gene, CDR1 is SGHTA and CDR2 is FQGTGA. CDR3 residues: CASSLGRANTGELFF. Here the CDR3 DNA reads TGTGCCAGCAGCTTAGGGAGGGCCAACACCGGGGAGCTGTTTTTT.

The V and J genes are TRBV7-3 and TRBJ2-5, with a possible D match to TRBD2 (6 bases). Looked up from germline, CDR1 is SGHTA and CDR2 is FQGTGA. This CDR3 has 16 residues. V shed 4 bases and J shed 5 bases, with 20 bases lying between them. The CDR3 nucleotides are TGTGCCAGCAGCTCTACGTCCGAGACTAGGAGGGAGACCCAGTACTTC. It codes for CASSSTSETRRETQYF.

The genes are TRBV28 and TRBJ1-2; 9 bases map to TRBD1. Germline lookup yields CDR1 MDHEN and CDR2 SYDVKM. Unmatched junction bases numbered 10, after V lost 4 bases and J lost 7 bases. The CDR3 extends over 15 amino acids. CDR3 coding DNA: TGTGCCAGCAGTTCCCCCGGGACAGGGTCCCGTGGCTACACCTTC. Protein: CASSSPGTGSRGYTF.

This chain joins TRBV4-1 and TRBJ1-3; unclear D gene. Trimming took off 4 bases at V and 0 bases at J, with 7 bases between the two ends. This CDR3 region has 14 residues. Germline-derived CDR1 and CDR2 are MGHRA and YSYEKL. DNA for the CDR3: TGCGCCAGCAGCCCCAGGACCTCTGGAAACACCATATATTTT. Translation gives CASSPRTSGNTIYF.

In this sample, this clone turned up a few times. The rearrangement links TRBV11-3 to TRBJ2-1; D gene ambiguous. Germline assignment: CDR1 SGHNT and CDR2 YENEEA. The CDR3 contains 11 residues. Trimming took 5 bases from V and 5 from J, leaving 4 bases between them. CDR3 protein: CASSPHNEQFF. Written as DNA, the CDR3 is TGTGCCAGCAGCCCCCACAATGAGCAGTTCTTC.

The rearrangement links TRBV21-1 to TRBJ1-5; the D call in the table, TRBD1, was not verified against the DNA. TRBV21-1 is designated a pseudogene. This CDR3 has 17 residues. In nucleotides, the CDR3 is TGTGCCAGCAGCAAGCCCTGTTGGGACAGGGCTGATCAGCCCCAGCATTTT. Protein: CASSKPCWDRADQPQHF.

This chain uses TRBV19 with TRBJ2-5; unclear D gene. Trimming stripped 1 base from V and 4 bases from J, with 10 bases between. The CDR3 sequence is 14 residues long. CDR1 is LNHDA, CDR2 SQIVND, per germline (reference sequence). CDR3 sequence: CASSIGSLGETQYF. The CDR3 nucleotides are TGTGCCAGTAGTATAGGTTCTCTGGGAGAGACCCAGTACTTC.

This clone was seen only once. The chain couples TRBV6-6 to TRBJ2-1; no clear D gene. Germline CDR1 reads MNHNY; CDR2 reads SVGAGI (reference sequence). V lost 0 bases and J lost 2, with 5 bases in between. This CDR3 spans 14 amino acids. The CDR3 nucleotides read TGTGCCAGCAGTTACTCGTTGGCCTACAATGAGCAGTTCTTC. This translates into CASSYSLAYNEQFF.

The gene calls are TRBV4-1 and TRBJ1-2; no firm D call. The CDR3 is 17 amino acids. Germline V gene data show CDR1 as MGHRA and CDR2 as YSYEKL. Trimming removed 1 base from V and 7 bases from J, with 22 bases in between. The CDR3 bases are TGCGCCAGCAGCCAAGCAACAGCCAATTCCCCTCGTGGTGGCTACACCTTC. Its protein is CASSQATANSPRGGYTF.

J is TRBJ1-2 and V is TRBV29-1; TRBD1 aligns across 7 bases. Germline V gene sequence: CDR1 SQVTM, CDR2 ANQGSEA. CDR3 size: 12 residues. Trimming cost V 4 bases and J 7 bases; bases outside gene matches: 6. The CDR3 here is CSVGQGVFGYTF. CDR3 DNA sequence: TGCAGCGTTGGACAGGGTGTATTTGGCTACACCTTC.

V usage is TRBV15 and J usage is TRBJ2-7, with D tentatively TRBD2 (6 bases). The V end lost 3 bases, the J end lost 3 bases, and 9 bases lay between the germline ends. Germline CDR1 is LNHNV and CDR2 is YYDKDF (reference sequence). The CDR3 runs to 13 residues. CDR3 in amino acids: CATSRWGDYEQYF. In nucleotides, the CDR3 is TGTGCCACCAGCAGGTGGGGGGACTACGAGCAGTACTTC.

V usage is TRBV6-5 and J usage is TRBJ1-1, with D unresolved. Germline V lookup: CDR1 MNHEY, CDR2 SVGAGI. This CDR3 region has 11 residues. V lost 6 bases to trimming and J lost 1 base, with 3 bases between them. The CDR3 DNA reads TGTGCCAGCAGCCGGAACACTGAAGCTTTCTTT. Amino acid sequence: CASSRNTEAFF.

The rearrangement uses TRBV29-1 and TRBJ2-7; TRBD2 is a possible D gene (6 bases). The CDR3 spans 14 residues. V was clipped by 6 bases and J by 1 base, with 16 bases between them. Looked up from germline, CDR1 is SQVTM and CDR2 is ANQGSEA. Here the CDR3 reads CSVPLGGKSYEQYF. CDR3 sequence (DNA): TGCAGCGTACCCCTGGGGGGAAAGTCCTACGAGCAGTACTTC.

J is TRBJ1-1 and V is TRBV9; D is uncertain. There are 12 residues in the CDR3. Germline assignment: CDR1 SGDLS and CDR2 YYNGEE. The V gene lost 3 bases and the J gene lost 1 base, with 4 bases spanning the gap. The CDR3 sequence: CASSGQNTEAFF. The CDR3 nucleotides read TGTGCCAGCAGCGGACAGAACACTGAAGCTTTCTTT. Filled out from reference TRBV9 and TRBJ1-1, the complete variable domain reads DSGVTQTPKHLITATGQRVTLRCSPRSGDLSVYWYQQSLDQGLQFLIQYYNGEERAKGNILERFSAQQFPDLHSELNLSSLELGDSALYFCASSGQNTEAFFGQGTRLTVV.

The genes are TRBV6-6 and TRBJ2-7, with 9 bases that match TRBD1. The trim removed 2 bases at V and 5 bases at J, leaving 1 base unmatched. The germline gives CDR1 MNHNY, CDR2 SVGAGI (reference sequence). The CDR3 has 13 residues. CDR3: CASSYGDRDEQYF. In nucleotides, the CDR3 is TGTGCCAGCAGTTACGGGGACAGGGACGAGCAGTACTTC.

This rearrangement joins TRBV9 to TRBJ2-4; 13 bases are shared with TRBD2. J was trimmed by 7 bases and V by 4 bases; bases with no gene match: 14. There are 18 residues in the CDR3. The germline gives CDR1 SGDLS, CDR2 YYNGEE. CDR3 DNA: TGTGCCAGCAGCCCGGGACTAGCGGGGCCGTTAAGTGGGAACATTCAGTACTTC. Its translation: CASSPGLAGPLSGNIQYF.

This clone was detected only once. This chain joins TRBV7-6 and TRBJ2-2; unclear D gene. The V end was cut by 5 bases, the J end by 1 base, with 8 bases between. Germline CDR1 SGHVS, CDR2 FNYEAQ. This CDR3 contains 14 residues. The CDR3 nucleotides are TGTGCCAGCAGCCAACCGCGGAACACCGGGGAGCTGTTTTTT. Protein: CASSQPRNTGELFF.

The chain recombines TRBV25-1 with TRBJ2-5, with 13 bases matching TRBD2. There are 17 residues in the CDR3. The germline gives CDR1 MGHDK, CDR2 SYGVNS. Trimming cost V 5 bases and J 4 bases; bases outside gene matches: 10. CDR3 sequence reads: CASSLSPGLAGIETQYF. CDR3 nucleotide sequence: TGTGCCAGCAGTCTGTCACCGGGACTAGCGGGAATAGAGACCCAGTACTTC.

The chain uses TRBV28 and TRBJ1-2; tentative D call: TRBD1 (5 bases). The V gene's germline CDR1 is MDHEN and CDR2 SYDVKM. The CDR3 has 13 residues. Trimming shortened V by 4 bases and J by 8 bases, and 14 bases separated the two germline ends. CDR3 residues: CASSSTGLGGYTF. The CDR3 coding sequence is TGTGCCAGCAGTTCGACGGGACTTGGCGGCTACACCTTC.

The rearrangement joins TRBV7-2 to TRBJ2-7; 9 nucleotides line up with TRBD2. Germline V gene sequence: CDR1 SGHTA, CDR2 FQGNSA. This CDR3 has 15 residues. Trimming removed 5 bases from V and 0 bases from J; junction bases left unmatched: 5. CDR3 nucleotide sequence: TGTGCCAGCAGCATAGGACTAGCGTACTCCTACGAGCAGTACTTC. Protein product: CASSIGLAYSYEQYF.

The chain employs TRBV6-1 and TRBJ1-4; possibly TRBD1 for D (5 bases). V was pared by 8 bases and J by 3 bases, with 13 bases between. CDR3 length: 14 amino acids. Per germline, CDR1 MNHNS and CDR2 SASEGT. CDR3 residues: CASRFGTPNEKLFF. The CDR3 bases are TGTGCCAGCCGATTCGGGACTCCTAATGAAAAACTGTTTTTT.

This rearrangement joins TRBV2 to TRBJ2-1; D unclear. Trimming shortened V by 3 bases and J by 0 bases, and 9 bases separated the two germline ends. Germline V gene lookup returns CDR1 SNHLY and CDR2 FYNNEI. There are 15 residues in the CDR3. For the CDR3, the DNA is TGTGCCAGCAGTGACGGGCCCCCCTCCTACAATGAGCAGTTCTTC. Protein: CASSDGPPSYNEQFF.

This chain links TRBV6-5 with TRBJ1-1; a possible D gene is TRBD1 (5 bases). The CDR3 length is 14 residues. Germline CDR1 MNHEY, CDR2 SVGAGI. Trimming pared 5 bases from V and 2 bases from J, leaving 12 bases between. The CDR3 spells CASSELTVNTEAFF. CDR3 in DNA: TGTGCCAGCAGTGAATTGACAGTTAACACTGAAGCTTTCTTT.